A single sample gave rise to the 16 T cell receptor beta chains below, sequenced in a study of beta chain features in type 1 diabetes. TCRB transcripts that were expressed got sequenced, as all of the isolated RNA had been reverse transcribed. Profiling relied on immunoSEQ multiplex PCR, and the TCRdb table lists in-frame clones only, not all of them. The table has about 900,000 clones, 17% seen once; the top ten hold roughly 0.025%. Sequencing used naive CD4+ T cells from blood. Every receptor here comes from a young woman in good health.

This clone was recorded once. CDR3 coding DNA: TGTGCCAGCACCTACGGGGACAGGGATACCGAGCAGTACTTC. Its protein is CASTYGDRDTEQYF. V gene TRBV11-2 combines with J gene TRBJ2-7; 9 bases fit TRBD1. Germline V gene lookup returns CDR1 SGHAT and CDR2 FQNNGV. The CDR3 is 14 amino acids. Unmatched junction bases numbered 10, after V lost 7 bases and J lost 6 bases.

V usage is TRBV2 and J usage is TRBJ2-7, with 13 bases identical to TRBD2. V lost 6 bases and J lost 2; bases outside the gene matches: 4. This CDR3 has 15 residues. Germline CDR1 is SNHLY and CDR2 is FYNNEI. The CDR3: CASSLGLAGPYEQYF. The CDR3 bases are TGTGCCAGCAGCCTGGGACTAGCGGGACCCTACGAGCAGTACTTC.

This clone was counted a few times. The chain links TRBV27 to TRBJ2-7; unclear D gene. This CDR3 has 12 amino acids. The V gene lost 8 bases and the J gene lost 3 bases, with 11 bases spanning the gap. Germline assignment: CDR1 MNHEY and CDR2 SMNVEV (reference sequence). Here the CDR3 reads CASVFSLYEQYF. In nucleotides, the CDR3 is TGTGCCAGCGTGTTCAGCCTCTACGAGCAGTACTTC.

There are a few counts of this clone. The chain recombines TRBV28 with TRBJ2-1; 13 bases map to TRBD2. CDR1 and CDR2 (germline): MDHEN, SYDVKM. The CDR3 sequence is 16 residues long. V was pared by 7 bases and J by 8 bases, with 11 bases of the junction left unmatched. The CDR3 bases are TGTGCCAGCACCATAGGGGGGACTAGCGGGATATATGAGCAGTTCTTC. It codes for CASTIGGTSGIYEQFF.

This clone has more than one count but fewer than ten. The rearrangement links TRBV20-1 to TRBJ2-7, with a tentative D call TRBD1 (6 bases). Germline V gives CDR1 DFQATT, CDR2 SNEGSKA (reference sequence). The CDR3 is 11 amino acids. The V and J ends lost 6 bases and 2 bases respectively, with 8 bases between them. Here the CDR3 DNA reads TGCAGTGCAGCAGGGGCCTACGAGCAGTACTTC. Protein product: CSAAGAYEQYF.

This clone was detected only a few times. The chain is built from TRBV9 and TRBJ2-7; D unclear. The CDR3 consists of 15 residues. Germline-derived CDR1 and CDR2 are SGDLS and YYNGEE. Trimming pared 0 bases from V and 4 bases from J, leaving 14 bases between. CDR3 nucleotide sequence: TGTGCCAGCAGCGTAGGGCCCCTTAGTGAGTACGAGCAGTACTTC. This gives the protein CASSVGPLSEYEQYF. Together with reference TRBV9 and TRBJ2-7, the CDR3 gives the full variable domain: DSGVTQTPKHLITATGQRVTLRCSPRSGDLSVYWYQQSLDQGLQFLIQYYNGEERAKGNILERFSAQQFPDLHSELNLSSLELGDSALYFCASSVGPLSEYEQYFGPGTRLTVT.

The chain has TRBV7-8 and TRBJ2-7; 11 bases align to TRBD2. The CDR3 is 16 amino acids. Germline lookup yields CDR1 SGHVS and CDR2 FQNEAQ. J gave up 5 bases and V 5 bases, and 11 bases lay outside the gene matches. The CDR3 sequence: CASSQGLAELEDEQYF. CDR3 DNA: TGTGCCAGCAGCCAGGGACTAGCGGAGTTGGAGGACGAGCAGTACTTC.

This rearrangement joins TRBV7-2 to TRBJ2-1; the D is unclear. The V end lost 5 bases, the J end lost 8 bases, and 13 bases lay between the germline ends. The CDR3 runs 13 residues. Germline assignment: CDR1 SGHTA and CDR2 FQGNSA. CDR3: CASSHPVGHEQFF. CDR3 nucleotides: TGTGCCAGCAGCCACCCCGTTGGGCATGAGCAGTTCTTC.

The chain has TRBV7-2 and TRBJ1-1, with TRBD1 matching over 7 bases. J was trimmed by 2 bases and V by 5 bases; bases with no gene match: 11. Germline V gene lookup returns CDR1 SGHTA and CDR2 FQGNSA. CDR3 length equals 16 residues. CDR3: CASSRRTGTANTEAFF. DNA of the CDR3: TGTGCCAGCAGCCGACGTACGGGGACAGCCAACACTGAAGCTTTCTTT.

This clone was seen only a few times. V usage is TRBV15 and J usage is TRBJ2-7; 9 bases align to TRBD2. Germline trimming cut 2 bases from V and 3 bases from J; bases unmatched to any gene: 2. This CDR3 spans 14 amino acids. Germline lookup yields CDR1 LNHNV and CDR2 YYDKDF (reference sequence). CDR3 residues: CATSRLAGSYEQYF. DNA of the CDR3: TGTGCCACCAGCAGACTAGCGGGAAGCTACGAGCAGTACTTC.

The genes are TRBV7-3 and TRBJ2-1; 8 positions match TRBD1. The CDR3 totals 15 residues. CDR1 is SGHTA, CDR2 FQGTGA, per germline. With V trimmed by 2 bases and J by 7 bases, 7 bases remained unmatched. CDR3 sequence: CASSLGQGSWNEQFF. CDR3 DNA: TGTGCCAGCAGCTTAGGACAGGGATCATGGAATGAGCAGTTCTTC.

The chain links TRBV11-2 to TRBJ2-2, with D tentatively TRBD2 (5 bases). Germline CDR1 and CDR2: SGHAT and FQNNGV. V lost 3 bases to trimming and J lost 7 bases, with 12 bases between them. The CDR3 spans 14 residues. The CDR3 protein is CASSFTGSGGELFF. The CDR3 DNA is TGTGCCAGCAGCTTTACGGGGAGTGGCGGGGAGCTGTTTTTT.

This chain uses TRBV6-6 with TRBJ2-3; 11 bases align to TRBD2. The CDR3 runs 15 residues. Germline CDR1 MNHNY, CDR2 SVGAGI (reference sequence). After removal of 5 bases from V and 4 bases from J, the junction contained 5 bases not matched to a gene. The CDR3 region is CASSTGTSGADTQYF. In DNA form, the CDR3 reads TGTGCCAGCAGTACCGGGACTAGCGGCGCAGATACGCAGTATTTT.

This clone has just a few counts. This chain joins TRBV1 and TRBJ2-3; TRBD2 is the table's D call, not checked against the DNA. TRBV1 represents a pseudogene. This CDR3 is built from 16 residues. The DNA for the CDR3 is TGCACCAGCAGCCAAGATGGGACTAGAGGGACAGATACGCAGTATTTT. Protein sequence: CTSSQDGTRGTDTQYF.

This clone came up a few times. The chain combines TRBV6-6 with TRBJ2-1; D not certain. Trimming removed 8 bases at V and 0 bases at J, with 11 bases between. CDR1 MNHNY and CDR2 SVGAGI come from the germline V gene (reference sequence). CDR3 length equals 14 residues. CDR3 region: CASGGLSSYNEQFF. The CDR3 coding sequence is TGTGCCAGCGGCGGCCTTAGCTCCTACAATGAGCAGTTCTTC.

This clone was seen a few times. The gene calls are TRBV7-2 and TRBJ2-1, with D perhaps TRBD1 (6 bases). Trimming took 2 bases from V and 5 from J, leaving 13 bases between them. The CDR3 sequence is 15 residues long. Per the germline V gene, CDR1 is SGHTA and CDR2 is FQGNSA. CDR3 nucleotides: TGTGCCAGCAGCTTACAGGGGCCAGGAAACAATGAGCAGTTCTTC. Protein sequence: CASSLQGPGNNEQFF.